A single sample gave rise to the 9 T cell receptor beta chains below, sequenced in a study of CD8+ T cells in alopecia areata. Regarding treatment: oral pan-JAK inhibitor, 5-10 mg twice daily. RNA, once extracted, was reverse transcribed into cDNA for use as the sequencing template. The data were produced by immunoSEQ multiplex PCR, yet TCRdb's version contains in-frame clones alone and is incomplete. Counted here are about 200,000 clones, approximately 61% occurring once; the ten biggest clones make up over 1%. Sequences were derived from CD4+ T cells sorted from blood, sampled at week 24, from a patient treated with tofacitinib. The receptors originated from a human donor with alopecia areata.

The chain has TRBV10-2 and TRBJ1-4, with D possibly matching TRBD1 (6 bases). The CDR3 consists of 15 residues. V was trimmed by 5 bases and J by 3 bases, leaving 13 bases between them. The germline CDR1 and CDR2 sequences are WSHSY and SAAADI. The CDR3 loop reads CASSTGTGSNEKLFF. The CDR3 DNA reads TGCGCCAGCAGTACAGGGACCGGGTCTAATGAAAAACTGTTTTTT.

The CDR3 coding sequence is TGTGCCAGCAGCTTTGGACCCGGCCCCTACGAGCAGTACTTC. Protein product: CASSFGPGPYEQYF. The chain uses TRBV7-2 and TRBJ2-7; no clear D. Germline assignment: CDR1 SGHTA and CDR2 FQGNSA. V gave up 3 bases and J gave up 2 bases, with 11 bases separating them. CDR3 length: 14 residues.

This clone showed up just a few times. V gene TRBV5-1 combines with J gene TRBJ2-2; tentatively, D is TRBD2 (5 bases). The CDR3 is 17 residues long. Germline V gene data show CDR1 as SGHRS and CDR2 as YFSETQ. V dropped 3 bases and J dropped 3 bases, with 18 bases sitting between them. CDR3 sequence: CASSSAPSERDTGELFF. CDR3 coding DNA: TGCGCCAGCAGCTCGGCTCCCTCAGAGAGGGACACCGGGGAGCTGTTTTTT.

DNA for the CDR3: TGCGCCAGCAGCCAAGAAGTAGGCAGAGCCTACGAGCAGTACTTC. As protein: CASSQEVGRAYEQYF. The chain has TRBV4-3 and TRBJ2-7, with D uncertain. This CDR3 has 15 amino acids. Deletions cut 0 bases from V and 2 bases from J, with 11 bases between. Germline lookup yields CDR1 LGHNA and CDR2 YSLEER.

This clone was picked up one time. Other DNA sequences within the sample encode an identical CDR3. The CDR3 coding sequence is TGCAGCGTCGAGAACACTGAAGCTTTCTTT. It codes for CSVENTEAFF. This chain uses TRBV29-1 with TRBJ1-1; D not certain. Germline-derived CDR1 and CDR2 are SQVTM and ANQGSEA. V shed 6 bases and J shed 1 base, with 3 bases lying between them. CDR3 length: 10 residues.

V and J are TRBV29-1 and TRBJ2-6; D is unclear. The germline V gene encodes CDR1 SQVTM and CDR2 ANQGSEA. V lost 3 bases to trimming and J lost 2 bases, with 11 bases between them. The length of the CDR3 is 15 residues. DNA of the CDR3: TGCAGCGTTGAGGGTTCGGGTACTGGGGCCAACGTCCTGACTTTC. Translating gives CSVEGSGTGANVLTF.

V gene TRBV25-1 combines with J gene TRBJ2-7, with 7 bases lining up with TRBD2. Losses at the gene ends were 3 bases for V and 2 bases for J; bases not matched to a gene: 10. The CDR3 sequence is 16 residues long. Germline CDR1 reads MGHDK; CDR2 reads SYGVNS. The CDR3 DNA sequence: TGTGCCAGCAGTGACCCCCTCGGGCGGGGGACCTACGAGCAGTACTTC. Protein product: CASSDPLGRGTYEQYF.

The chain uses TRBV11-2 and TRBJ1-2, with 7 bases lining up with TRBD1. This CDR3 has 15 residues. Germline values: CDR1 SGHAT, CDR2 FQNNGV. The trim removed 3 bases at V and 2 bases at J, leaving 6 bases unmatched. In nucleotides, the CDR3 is TGTGCCAGCAGCTTTAGCCGGGACAGAAACTATGGCTACACCTTC. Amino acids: CASSFSRDRNYGYTF.

CDR3 bases: TGTGCCAGCAACAACCAGGGGGCAGGGGCCAACGTCCTGACTTTC. It codes for CASNNQGAGANVLTF. The rearrangement uses TRBV11-2 and TRBJ2-6; TRBD1 agrees at 8 bases. CDR3 length: 15 amino acids. The V gene's germline CDR1 is SGHAT and CDR2 FQNNGV. After removal of 7 bases from V and 4 bases from J, the junction contained 6 bases not matched to a gene.